Listed below are T cell receptor beta chains from one sample, sequenced in a study of Ad26.COV2.S vaccination and SARS-CoV-2 variants. Generated by immunoSEQ multiplex PCR, the TCRdb table keeps only in-frame clones and is missing some. The sample records approximately 300,000 clones, approximately 86% being singletons. The specimen was peripheral blood, collected in a trial of Ad26.COV2.S vaccine versus placebo. The origin of the receptors is a person aged 18 to 59 who received the Ad26.COV2.S COVID-19 vaccine or a placebo. Both conserved end residues are part of each CDR3. The order of the fields is clone size, D gene, V gene, J gene, CDR3 protein, CDR3 DNA. The D gene is left open where the match is weak. Only part of the rows carry a size: once, few, many, or a class if the clone is expanded.

clone_size: NA
d_call: TRBD1
v_call: TRBV3-1/TRBV3-2
j_call: TRBJ2-3
cdr3_aa: CASSPQDRPTDTQYF
cdr3_nt: TGTGCCAGCAGCCCCCAGGACAGGCCCACAGATACGCAGTATTTT

clone_size: once
d_call: NA
v_call: TRBV5-1
j_call: TRBJ2-1
cdr3_aa: CASSLGGTRLRSYNEQFF
cdr3_nt: TGCGCCAGCAGCTTGGGTGGCACACGCCTCCGCTCCTACAATGAGCAGTTCTTC

clone_size: NA
d_call: NA
v_call: TRBV29-1
j_call: TRBJ1-2
cdr3_aa: CSVDGFGSNYGYTF
cdr3_nt: TGCAGCGTTGACGGGTTTGGCAGCAACTATGGCTACACCTTC

clone_size: NA
d_call: NA
v_call: TRBV19
j_call: TRBJ2-7
cdr3_aa: CASSISGSYEQYF
cdr3_nt: TGTGCCAGTAGTATTAGCGGCTCCTACGAGCAGTACTTC

clone_size: NA
d_call: NA
v_call: TRBV5-1
j_call: TRBJ2-7
cdr3_aa: CASTSGAGPEQYF
cdr3_nt: TGCGCCAGCACCTCTGGGGCAGGGCCCGAGCAGTACTTC

clone_size: NA
d_call: TRBD2
v_call: TRBV18
j_call: TRBJ2-7
cdr3_aa: CASSPTAGGIYEQYF
cdr3_nt: TGTGCCAGCTCACCAACGGCGGGGGGTATCTACGAGCAGTACTTC

clone_size: once
d_call: TRBD1
v_call: TRBV5-6
j_call: TRBJ1-5
cdr3_aa: CASSFRGGQGASPQHF
cdr3_nt: TGTGCCAGCAGCTTCCGAGGCGGACAGGGGGCCTCGCCCCAGCATTTT

clone_size: NA
d_call: TRBD1
v_call: TRBV18
j_call: TRBJ2-7
cdr3_aa: CASTDRDRGNNEQYF
cdr3_nt: TGTGCCAGTACCGACCGGGACAGGGGTAACAACGAGCAGTACTTC

clone_size: NA
d_call: NA
v_call: TRBV4-2
j_call: TRBJ2-2
cdr3_aa: CASSRNVNTGELFF
cdr3_nt: TGTGCCAGCAGCCGGAATGTAAACACCGGGGAGCTGTTTTTT

clone_size: NA
d_call: TRBD2
v_call: TRBV5-4
j_call: TRBJ2-7
cdr3_aa: CASSPSSGGFSYEQYF
cdr3_nt: TGTGCCAGCAGCCCCTCTAGCGGGGGTTTCTCCTACGAGCAGTACTTC

clone_size: NA
d_call: TRBD1
v_call: TRBV4-1
j_call: TRBJ2-1
cdr3_aa: CASSHHDRGRRGEQFF
cdr3_nt: TGCGCCAGCAGCCATCACGACAGGGGCCGGCGCGGTGAGCAGTTCTTC

clone_size: NA
d_call: NA
v_call: TRBV10-1
j_call: TRBJ1-4
cdr3_aa: CASSEFPDGGEKLFF
cdr3_nt: TGCGCCAGCAGTGAGTTTCCTGACGGCGGGGAAAAACTGTTTTTT

clone_size: NA
d_call: TRBD1
v_call: TRBV15
j_call: TRBJ1-2
cdr3_aa: CATSRGQGTANDYTF
cdr3_nt: TGTGCCACCAGCAGAGGGCAGGGGACAGCTAATGACTACACCTTC

clone_size: NA
d_call: NA
v_call: TRBV3-1/TRBV3-2
j_call: TRBJ2-3
cdr3_aa: CASSQELVISTDTQYF
cdr3_nt: TGTGCCAGCAGCCAAGAACTAGTGATTAGCACAGATACGCAGTATTTT

clone_size: NA
d_call: NA
v_call: TRBV4-2
j_call: TRBJ1-5
cdr3_aa: CASSLQGKGDQPQHF
cdr3_nt: TGTGCCAGCAGCCTTCAGGGTAAGGGGGATCAGCCCCAGCATTTT

clone_size: NA
d_call: TRBD1
v_call: TRBV7-9
j_call: TRBJ1-4
cdr3_aa: CASSLDGQGVDEKLFF
cdr3_nt: TGTGCCAGCAGCTTAGATGGGCAGGGGGTCGATGAAAAACTGTTTTTT

clone_size: NA
d_call: NA
v_call: TRBV2
j_call: TRBJ1-5
cdr3_aa: CASRVQGYQPQHF
cdr3_nt: TGTGCCAGCAGGGTACAGGGATATCAGCCCCAGCATTTT

clone_size: NA
d_call: NA
v_call: TRBV28
j_call: TRBJ1-4
cdr3_aa: CASSPEGRGRANEKLFF
cdr3_nt: TGTGCCAGCAGCCCTGAGGGGCGGGGGAGGGCTAATGAAAAACTGTTTTTT

clone_size: NA
d_call: NA
v_call: TRBV7-9
j_call: TRBJ1-2
cdr3_aa: CASSLAGRSYGYTF
cdr3_nt: TGTGCCAGCAGCTTAGCGGGCCGGAGCTATGGCTACACCTTC

clone_size: NA
d_call: NA
v_call: TRBV7-9
j_call: TRBJ1-2
cdr3_aa: CASSLPYSGGDYGYTF
cdr3_nt: TGTGCCAGCAGCTTACCTTATAGCGGGGGAGACTATGGCTACACCTTC

clone_size: NA
d_call: TRBD1
v_call: TRBV2
j_call: TRBJ1-3
cdr3_aa: CASNPGQGRGNTIYF
cdr3_nt: TGTGCCAGCAACCCGGGACAGGGGCGCGGAAACACCATATATTTT

clone_size: NA
d_call: TRBD1
v_call: TRBV2
j_call: TRBJ2-7
cdr3_aa: CASSELRGQGTYEQYF
cdr3_nt: TGTGCCAGCAGTGAGTTACGGGGACAGGGGACCTACGAGCAGTACTTC

clone_size: NA
d_call: NA
v_call: TRBV7-9
j_call: TRBJ1-4
cdr3_aa: CASSFPNGPNGEKLFF
cdr3_nt: TGTGCCAGCAGCTTTCCCAATGGCCCGAATGGTGAAAAACTGTTTTTT

clone_size: NA
d_call: NA
v_call: TRBV6-2/TRBV6-3
j_call: TRBJ1-6
cdr3_aa: CASSQLRQDNSPLHF
cdr3_nt: TGTGCCAGCAGCCAACTCCGACAAGATAATTCACCCCTCCACTTT

clone_size: few
d_call: NA
v_call: TRBV6-5
j_call: TRBJ1-1
cdr3_aa: CASSQVRNTEAFF
cdr3_nt: TGTGCCAGCAGCCAGGTCCGGAACACTGAAGCTTTCTTT

clone_size: NA
d_call: TRBD1
v_call: TRBV18
j_call: TRBJ1-2
cdr3_aa: CASSPRQGDYGYTF
cdr3_nt: TGTGCCAGCTCACCTAGACAGGGGGACTATGGCTACACCTTC

clone_size: NA
d_call: NA
v_call: TRBV18
j_call: TRBJ2-2
cdr3_aa: CASSPPEGAGELFF
cdr3_nt: TGTGCCAGCTCACCACCTGAGGGAGCCGGGGAGCTGTTTTTT

clone_size: once
d_call: TRBD1
v_call: TRBV2
j_call: TRBJ2-7
cdr3_aa: CASSLDRERSYEQYF
cdr3_nt: TGTGCCAGCAGCCTAGACAGGGAACGCTCCTACGAGCAGTACTTC

clone_size: NA
d_call: NA
v_call: TRBV5-1
j_call: TRBJ1-6
cdr3_aa: CASSSQLSGVNSPLHF
cdr3_nt: TGCGCCAGCAGCTCTCAGTTGTCGGGGGTTAATTCACCCCTCCACTTT

clone_size: NA
d_call: TRBD1
v_call: TRBV15
j_call: TRBJ1-6
cdr3_aa: CATSTYRGGSPLHF
cdr3_nt: TGTGCCACCAGCACCTACAGGGGTGGTTCACCCCTCCACTTT

clone_size: NA
d_call: NA
v_call: TRBV11-1
j_call: TRBJ2-2
cdr3_aa: CASSLEPGDGRELFF
cdr3_nt: TGTGCCAGCAGCTTAGAGCCAGGGGACGGCCGGGAGCTGTTTTTT

clone_size: NA
d_call: NA
v_call: TRBV9
j_call: TRBJ1-2
cdr3_aa: CASSSDGGLAF
cdr3_nt: TGTGCCAGCAGCTCGGATGGGGGCCTTGCCTTC

clone_size: once
d_call: NA
v_call: TRBV5-4
j_call: TRBJ2-6
cdr3_aa: CASSLANPGANVLTF
cdr3_nt: TGTGCCAGCAGCTTGGCAAACCCCGGGGCCAACGTCCTGACTTTC

clone_size: NA
d_call: NA
v_call: TRBV28
j_call: TRBJ2-1
cdr3_aa: CARPWCGDSYNEQFF
cdr3_nt: TGTGCCAGACCTTGGTGTGGGGACTCCTACAATGAGCAGTTCTTC

clone_size: NA
d_call: NA
v_call: TRBV27
j_call: TRBJ2-3
cdr3_aa: CASSLLGTASTDTQYF
cdr3_nt: TGTGCCAGCAGTTTGCTCGGGACGGCGAGCACAGATACGCAGTATTTT